The present T cell receptor beta chain was sequenced within a study of T cells after yellow fever vaccination. Findings and limits, study-wide: Contamination by abundant bulk-population clonotypes could be present in FACS-sorted repertoires. A limited proportion of clonotypes was detected within both the CD4 and CD8 compartments. When the response was secondary, it was weaker but reached its peak faster, day 5 versus 15.

Synthesis of TCR cDNA relied on 5'RACE template switching, which attached a universal primer site and UMIs. Each CDR3 protein gets one entry after TCRdb re-called the 5' RACE reads with MiXCR. The sample consists of 450,000 to 650,000 distinct CDR3 sequences, just over 20% of them appearing once. The CDR3 totals 13 residues. Between the trimmed V and J ends, which lost 6 bases and 9 bases, there was a span of 12 bases. About this clonotype: The target antigen is unknown.

The sequencing used PBMCs, collected roughly 23 days after the first yellow fever vaccination. The chain joins TRBV12-3 or TRBV12-4 to TRBJ1-6; D unclear. The sequence derives from a man aged 18 to 30 who received the YFV17D yellow fever vaccine. The CDR3 loop is CASSLGGRSPLHF. CDR3 nucleotide sequence: TGTGCCAGCAGCCTGGGCGGGCGTTCACCCCTCCACTTT.